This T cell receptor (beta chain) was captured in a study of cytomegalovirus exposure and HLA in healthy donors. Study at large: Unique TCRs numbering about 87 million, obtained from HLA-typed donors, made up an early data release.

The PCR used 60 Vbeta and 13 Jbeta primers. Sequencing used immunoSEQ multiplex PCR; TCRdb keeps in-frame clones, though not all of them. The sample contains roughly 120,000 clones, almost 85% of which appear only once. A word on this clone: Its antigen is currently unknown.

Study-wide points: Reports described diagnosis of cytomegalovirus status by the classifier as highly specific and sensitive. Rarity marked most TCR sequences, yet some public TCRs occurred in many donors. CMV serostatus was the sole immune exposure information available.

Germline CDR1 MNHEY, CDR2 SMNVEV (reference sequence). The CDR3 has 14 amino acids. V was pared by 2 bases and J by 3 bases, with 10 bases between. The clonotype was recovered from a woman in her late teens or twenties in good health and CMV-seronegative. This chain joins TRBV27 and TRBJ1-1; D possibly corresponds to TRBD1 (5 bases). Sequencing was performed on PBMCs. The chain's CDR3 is CASSLRGMYTEAFF. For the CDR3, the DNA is TGTGCCAGCAGTTTACGGGGGATGTACACTGAAGCTTTCTTT.